A selection of T cell receptor beta chains follows, all from one sample in a study of cytomegalovirus exposure and HLA in healthy donors. Assay used: immunoSEQ multiplex PCR; TCRdb lists only in-frame clones, some missing. The sample contains tens of thousands of clones, approximately 90% of which appear only once. The source material was PBMCs. These receptors were obtained from a woman in her 30s in good health and CMV-seropositive. The CDR3 runs from the conserved cysteine through the conserved F or W. A D gene is named only where the DNA matches it firmly. Clone sizes are given selectively: once, few, many, or a class where the clone is expanded.

clone_size: -; d_call: -; j_call: TRBJ1-5; v_call: TRBV28; cdr3_nt: TGTGCCAGCAACAGCCCGAAAAGGGGGAATCAGCCCCAGCATTTT; cdr3_aa: CASNSPKRGNQPQHF
clone_size: -; d_call: TRBD2; j_call: TRBJ2-1; v_call: TRBV29-1; cdr3_nt: TGCAGCGTTGAAGGGGTACGGACTAGCGGGAGCAATGAGCAGTTCTTC; cdr3_aa: CSVEGVRTSGSNEQFF
clone_size: -; d_call: TRBD1; j_call: TRBJ2-5; v_call: TRBV5-1; cdr3_nt: TGCGCCAGCAGCTCGGGACAGGGGGTCGGAGAGACCCAGTACTTC; cdr3_aa: CASSSGQGVGETQYF
clone_size: once; d_call: TRBD1; j_call: TRBJ2-1; v_call: TRBV10-3; cdr3_nt: TGTGCCATCAGATGGGACAGGGAGGTGGATGAGCAGTTCTTC; cdr3_aa: CAIRWDREVDEQFF
clone_size: -; d_call: -; j_call: TRBJ1-3; v_call: TRBV2; cdr3_nt: TGTGCCAGCAGTGGCCGGGAGGAAAACAGAAACACCATATATTTT; cdr3_aa: CASSGREENRNTIYF
clone_size: -; d_call: -; j_call: TRBJ2-5; v_call: TRBV11-2; cdr3_nt: TGTGCCAGCAGCCCTCGTAGTGGGGGGCAAGAGACCCAGTACTTC; cdr3_aa: CASSPRSGGQETQYF
clone_size: -; d_call: TRBD1; j_call: TRBJ1-5; v_call: TRBV19; cdr3_nt: TGTGCCAGTAGTATGGGCCTAGTGAGACAGGGGAATTATCAGCCCCAGCATTTT; cdr3_aa: CASSMGLVRQGNYQPQHF
clone_size: few; d_call: -; j_call: TRBJ1-5; v_call: TRBV6-6; cdr3_nt: TGTGCCAGCAGCCGAGAATATTTTCAGCCCCAGCATTTT; cdr3_aa: CASSREYFQPQHF
clone_size: once; d_call: TRBD1; j_call: TRBJ1-2; v_call: TRBV7-2; cdr3_nt: TGTGCCAGCAGCTTAGAGGGGACAGCTAAGAACTATGGCTACACCTTC; cdr3_aa: CASSLEGTAKNYGYTF
clone_size: -; d_call: TRBD2; j_call: TRBJ2-1; v_call: TRBV7-2; cdr3_nt: TGTGCCAGCAGCGTAACTAGCGGGTCCTACAATGAGCAGTTCTTC; cdr3_aa: CASSVTSGSYNEQFF
clone_size: -; d_call: -; j_call: TRBJ2-1; v_call: TRBV27; cdr3_nt: TGTGCCAGCAGTCTGGGGGCGGGTAACAATGAGCAGTTCTTC; cdr3_aa: CASSLGAGNNEQFF
clone_size: -; d_call: TRBD2; j_call: TRBJ2-1; v_call: TRBV7-3; cdr3_nt: TGTGCCAGCAGCCCCAGAACCGGGCGGGAGCGGAACAATGAGCAGTTCTTC; cdr3_aa: CASSPRTGRERNNEQFF
clone_size: -; d_call: TRBD2; j_call: TRBJ2-1; v_call: TRBV5-5; cdr3_nt: TGTGCCAGCAGCTTGGATGGACTAGGACGGAATGAGCAGTTCTTC; cdr3_aa: CASSLDGLGRNEQFF
clone_size: -; d_call: -; j_call: TRBJ2-1; v_call: TRBV30; cdr3_nt: TGTGCCTGGAGTGCGAGCGGAGTCCTACGGGGTGAGCAGTTCTTC; cdr3_aa: CAWSASGVLRGEQFF
clone_size: -; d_call: TRBD2; j_call: TRBJ2-7; v_call: TRBV13; cdr3_nt: TGTGCCAGCAGCTTAGTCGCCGGGAGGGCCTCCTACGAGCAGTACTTC; cdr3_aa: CASSLVAGRASYEQYF
clone_size: -; d_call: -; j_call: TRBJ2-7; v_call: TRBV28; cdr3_nt: TGTGCCAGCAGTCAACCCAGGGAAGACTACGAGCAGTACTTC; cdr3_aa: CASSQPREDYEQYF
clone_size: -; d_call: TRBD1; j_call: TRBJ2-1; v_call: TRBV29-1; cdr3_nt: TGCAGCGTTGGAGGACAGGCGATAGATAGTGAGCAGTTCTTC; cdr3_aa: CSVGGQAIDSEQFF
clone_size: -; d_call: TRBD1; j_call: TRBJ2-3; v_call: TRBV29-1; cdr3_nt: TGCAGCGCGGGACAGGAAGAAGGTACAGATACGCAGTATTTT; cdr3_aa: CSAGQEEGTDTQYF
clone_size: -; d_call: -; j_call: TRBJ1-3; v_call: TRBV18; cdr3_nt: TGTGCCAGCTCACCCAGACAGGTCTCTGGAAACACCATATATTTT; cdr3_aa: CASSPRQVSGNTIYF
clone_size: -; d_call: -; j_call: TRBJ1-2; v_call: TRBV13; cdr3_nt: TGTGCCAGCAGCTTAGACAGCGGAAACTATGGCTACACCTTC; cdr3_aa: CASSLDSGNYGYTF
clone_size: few; d_call: TRBD1; j_call: TRBJ2-3; v_call: TRBV5-1; cdr3_nt: TGCGCCAGCAGCACACAGGGGGCGAGCACAGATACGCAGTATTTT; cdr3_aa: CASSTQGASTDTQYF
clone_size: -; d_call: -; j_call: TRBJ2-1; v_call: TRBV10-1; cdr3_nt: TGCGCCAGCAGTGGGGCCACTAGGCGGGAGCAGTTCTTC; cdr3_aa: CASSGATRREQFF
clone_size: few; d_call: TRBD2; j_call: TRBJ2-2; v_call: TRBV5-4; cdr3_nt: TGTGCCAGCAGCATTAGCGGGACGAACACCGGGGAGCTGTTTTTT; cdr3_aa: CASSISGTNTGELFF
clone_size: once; d_call: -; j_call: TRBJ1-2; v_call: TRBV11-2; cdr3_nt: TGTGCCAGCAGCTCGACGACCAGGGGCTACACCTTC; cdr3_aa: CASSSTTRGYTF
clone_size: -; d_call: -; j_call: TRBJ2-3; v_call: TRBV6-5; cdr3_nt: TGTGCCAGCAGAAGAGCGGTTGTGGGCACAGATACGCAGTATTTT; cdr3_aa: CASRRAVVGTDTQYF
clone_size: -; d_call: TRBD1; j_call: TRBJ1-1; v_call: TRBV27; cdr3_nt: TGTGCCAGCAGTCCGGGACAGGGTACTGAAGCTTTCTTT; cdr3_aa: CASSPGQGTEAFF
clone_size: -; d_call: TRBD2; j_call: TRBJ2-7; v_call: TRBV5-4; cdr3_nt: TGTGCCAGCAGCTGGGGGGGACTAGCGGGAGAGACCCACGAGCAGTACTTC; cdr3_aa: CASSWGGLAGETHEQYF
clone_size: -; d_call: -; j_call: TRBJ2-3; v_call: TRBV28; cdr3_nt: TGTGCCAGCAGTTGGCTGCGGGGTCGCACAGATACGCAGTATTTT; cdr3_aa: CASSWLRGRTDTQYF
clone_size: -; d_call: TRBD1; j_call: TRBJ1-6; v_call: TRBV4-1; cdr3_nt: TGCGCCAGCTCCGGGACAGGGTATTCACCCCTCCACTTT; cdr3_aa: CASSGTGYSPLHF
clone_size: once; d_call: TRBD2; j_call: TRBJ2-1; v_call: TRBV4-1; cdr3_nt: TGCGCCAGCAGCCCCTCGAGTAGCGGGAGAAGCTATGAGCAGTTCTTC; cdr3_aa: CASSPSSSGRSYEQFF
clone_size: -; d_call: -; j_call: TRBJ2-3; v_call: TRBV11-3; cdr3_nt: TGTGCCAGCAGCTTGGGCGGGGAGGCAGATACGCAGTATTTT; cdr3_aa: CASSLGGEADTQYF
clone_size: -; d_call: -; j_call: TRBJ2-1; v_call: TRBV5-1; cdr3_nt: TGCGCCAGCAGCTTGGAAGGGGGACAATACAATGAGCAGTTCTTC; cdr3_aa: CASSLEGGQYNEQFF
clone_size: once; d_call: -; j_call: TRBJ2-1; v_call: TRBV5-8; cdr3_nt: TGTGCCAGCAGCTTGGCCGGGTCGTCCGGAGGGCCCGTCTATGAGCAGTTCTTC; cdr3_aa: CASSLAGSSGGPVYEQFF
clone_size: -; d_call: TRBD2; j_call: TRBJ2-3; v_call: TRBV7-9; cdr3_nt: TGTGCCAGCAGCTTATACGGTCTTGGGGGGAGGGCCGTAGCAGATACGCAGTATTTT; cdr3_aa: CASSLYGLGGRAVADTQYF
clone_size: -; d_call: -; j_call: TRBJ1-4; v_call: TRBV5-1; cdr3_nt: TGCGCCAGCAGCCACTCGGCCGGGGATGAAAAACTGTTTTTT; cdr3_aa: CASSHSAGDEKLFF
clone_size: few; d_call: TRBD2; j_call: TRBJ2-5; v_call: TRBV5-1; cdr3_nt: TGCGCCAGCAGCTTGGGTCTAGCGGGAGGTGATCAAGAGACCCAGTACTTC; cdr3_aa: CASSLGLAGGDQETQYF
clone_size: -; d_call: -; j_call: TRBJ2-3; v_call: TRBV7-9; cdr3_nt: TGTGCCAGCAGCCCTACGGGAGATACGCAGTATTTT; cdr3_aa: CASSPTGDTQYF
clone_size: -; d_call: TRBD2; j_call: TRBJ2-3; v_call: TRBV7-2; cdr3_nt: TGTGCCAGCAGCTTCCTAGCGGGAGGGGCAGATACGCAGTATTTT; cdr3_aa: CASSFLAGGADTQYF
clone_size: -; d_call: TRBD1; j_call: TRBJ2-3; v_call: TRBV7-6; cdr3_nt: TGTGCCAGCAGCTTAGGACAGGGCAGGGCAGATACGCAGTATTTT; cdr3_aa: CASSLGQGRADTQYF
clone_size: -; d_call: -; j_call: TRBJ2-1; v_call: TRBV5-4; cdr3_nt: TGTGCCAGCAGCTTGGGGAGACTCGAGCAGTTCTTC; cdr3_aa: CASSLGRLEQFF
clone_size: -; d_call: TRBD1; j_call: TRBJ1-4; v_call: TRBV18; cdr3_nt: TGTGCCAGCTCACCACCCGTACGAGGGGGCAATGAAAAACTGTTTTTT; cdr3_aa: CASSPPVRGGNEKLFF
clone_size: -; d_call: -; j_call: TRBJ1-1; v_call: TRBV28; cdr3_nt: TGTGCCAGCAGTGCCCCTGAGCGTGAGGCCCGGGGGGAGAACACTGAAGCTTTCTTT; cdr3_aa: CASSAPEREARGENTEAFF
clone_size: -; d_call: -; j_call: TRBJ1-5; v_call: TRBV6-4; cdr3_nt: TGTGCCAGCAGTGAAGGGAGGGGCCAGCCCCAGCATTTT; cdr3_aa: CASSEGRGQPQHF
clone_size: -; d_call: -; j_call: TRBJ1-2; v_call: TRBV30; cdr3_nt: TGTGCCTGGAGCGCCAATCAAGCCGACCGCGCCTCAGGGAACTATGGCTACACCTTC; cdr3_aa: CAWSANQADRASGNYGYTF
clone_size: -; d_call: -; j_call: TRBJ2-4; v_call: TRBV28; cdr3_nt: TGTGCCAGCAGTCTTGGCCCACAGCGGGCCAAAAACATTCAGTACTTC; cdr3_aa: CASSLGPQRAKNIQYF
clone_size: once; d_call: -; j_call: TRBJ1-1; v_call: TRBV18; cdr3_nt: TGTGCCAGCTCATTTCGAGGCCTGGGCACTGAAGCTTTCTTT; cdr3_aa: CASSFRGLGTEAFF
clone_size: -; d_call: TRBD1; j_call: TRBJ2-7; v_call: TRBV9; cdr3_nt: TGTGCCAGCAGCGCCAAGGAGACAGGGGGTTTATACGAGCAGTACTTC; cdr3_aa: CASSAKETGGLYEQYF